Detailed here is one T cell receptor (beta chain). This entry is derived from a study of OX40 agonist ivuxolimab in advanced cancers. The CDR3 has 16 residues. V lost 0 bases and J lost 0, with 13 bases in between. Germline V lookup: CDR1 SGHKS, CDR2 YYEKEE (reference sequence). This table comes from immunoSEQ multiplex PCR, and its TCRdb copy is limited to in-frame clones, with some not included. The sample has some 100,000 clones, around four fifths seen once. The rearrangement links TRBV5-5 to TRBJ2-7; weak D call: TRBD2 (7 bases). This TCR was recovered from an adult with an advanced solid tumor such as melanoma, head and neck, liver or kidney cancer. The sequences come from CD4+ or CD8+ T cells sorted from blood, collected in a trial of the OX40 agonist ivuxolimab. CDR3 protein: CASSLGGGGSSYEQYV. CDR3 bases: TGTGCCAGCAGCTTGGGAGGGGGAGGGAGCTCCTACGAGCAGTACGTC.